The rows below give T cell receptor beta chains drawn from one sample of a study of CD8+CD57+ T cells in acquired aplastic anemia. TCRdb independently ran MiXCR on the reads; one entry per CDR3 protein. The table lists roughly 180,000 distinct CDR3 sequences, 55% to 70% of them singletons. Sequencing input: sorted CD4+, CD8+, or CD8+CD57+ T cells (not recorded which) from PBMCs. Receptors were obtained from a human donor with severe aplastic anemia or a healthy control (not recorded which). The CDR3 runs from the conserved cysteine through the conserved F or W. D genes are given only for firm matches. Rows give clone size only sometimes, using once, few, many, or a class for an expanded clone.

V: TRBV7-6
J: TRBJ1-4
D: NA
size: many
DNA: TGTGCCAGCAGCTTAGTTTCGGCAGGACTCGAGGGGAGATCGAGTGAAAAACTGTTTTTT
CDR3: CASSLVSAGLEGRSSEKLFF

V: TRBV2
J: TRBJ2-1
D: TRBD1
size: few
DNA: TGTGCCAGCAGTCGTTCGACAGGGGCCTACAATGAGCAGTTCTTC
CDR3: CASSRSTGAYNEQFF

V: TRBV5-1
J: TRBJ2-7
D: NA
size: NA
DNA: TGCGCCAGCAGCTCGTGGACGGTGAGCTCCTACGAGCAGTACTTC
CDR3: CASSSWTVSSYEQYF

V: TRBV7-2
J: TRBJ2-5
D: NA
size: few
DNA: TGTGCCAGCAGCTGGGGTCCTAGCGACTTC
CDR3: CASSWGPSDF

V: TRBV19
J: TRBJ2-2
D: TRBD2
size: many
DNA: TGTGCCAGTAGTATTGGAGGTACGAGCGGGGGGACCGGGGAGCTGTTTTTT
CDR3: CASSIGGTSGGTGELFF

V: TRBV14
J: TRBJ1-2
D: NA
size: NA
DNA: TGTGCCAGCAGCCAAGAAGACAGGAGGGGATATGGCTACACCTTC
CDR3: CASSQEDRRGYGYTF

V: TRBV29-1
J: TRBJ2-1
D: TRBD2
size: few
DNA: TGCAGCGTTGCAGCGGGGCGCAATGAGCAGTTCTTC
CDR3: CSVAAGRNEQFF

V: TRBV5-1
J: TRBJ2-7
D: NA
size: NA
DNA: TGCGCCAGCAGCTTGTCAGGGTCCAACGAGCAGTACTTC
CDR3: CASSLSGSNEQYF

V: TRBV24-1
J: TRBJ1-2
D: NA
size: NA
DNA: TGTGCCACCAGCAAAGACCGACAGGACTATGGCTACACCTTC
CDR3: CATSKDRQDYGYTF

V: TRBV2
J: TRBJ1-4
D: TRBD1
size: NA
DNA: TGTGCCAGCTTGCGGACAGGGACTAATGAAAAGCTGTTTTTT
CDR3: CASLRTGTNEKLFF

V: TRBV5-1
J: TRBJ1-5
D: NA
size: NA
DNA: TGCGCCGGCAGTGTTTATAGCAATCAGCCCCAGCATTTT
CDR3: CAGSVYSNQPQHF

V: TRBV19
J: TRBJ2-7
D: NA
size: many
DNA: TGTGCCAGTAGTATCGGTTCGGGGAATGAGCAGTACTTC
CDR3: CASSIGSGNEQYF

V: TRBV20-1
J: TRBJ2-2
D: NA
size: NA
DNA: TGCAGTGCTAGTCCCCCGACAAAGAACACCGGGGAGCTGTTTTTT
CDR3: CSASPPTKNTGELFF

V: TRBV7-3
J: TRBJ2-3
D: NA
size: few
DNA: TGTGCCAGCAGCCCCGACAGCGCCGGCACAGATACGCAGTATTTT
CDR3: CASSPDSAGTDTQYF

V: TRBV12-3/TRBV12-4
J: TRBJ1-4
D: TRBD1
size: many
DNA: TGTGCCAGCAGTGAAAAAACAGGGGGCGATGAAAAACTGTTTTTT
CDR3: CASSEKTGGDEKLFF

V: TRBV15
J: TRBJ1-1
D: NA
size: NA
DNA: TGTGCCACCAGCAGTCTCGTGGGGAACACTGAAGCTTTCTTT
CDR3: CATSSLVGNTEAFF

V: TRBV7-9
J: TRBJ1-6
D: NA
size: NA
DNA: TGTGCCAGCAGCTCACACTCATCACCCCTCCACTTT
CDR3: CASSSHSSPLHF

V: TRBV7-9
J: TRBJ2-7
D: NA
size: NA
DNA: TGTGCCAGCAGCTTATTCGGTGAGGGTTCCTACGAGCAGTACTTC
CDR3: CASSLFGEGSYEQYF

V: TRBV14
J: TRBJ2-7
D: NA
size: NA
DNA: TGTGCCAGCAGCCAAGATATCCAGGACGAGCAGTACTTC
CDR3: CASSQDIQDEQYF

V: TRBV19
J: TRBJ1-2
D: NA
size: NA
DNA: TGTGCCAGTAGTATGGATACAGGGATGGGCTATGGCTACACCTTC
CDR3: CASSMDTGMGYGYTF

V: TRBV12-3/TRBV12-4
J: TRBJ1-2
D: NA
size: once
DNA: TGTGCCAGCAGTTTTAATCAGCTCCATGGCTACACCTTC
CDR3: CASSFNQLHGYTF

V: TRBV9
J: TRBJ1-6
D: NA
size: NA
DNA: TGTGCCAGCAGCCCCCGGGTAGCGGGGGGGCCAGATAATTCACCCCTCCACTTT
CDR3: CASSPRVAGGPDNSPLHF

V: TRBV19
J: TRBJ1-1
D: NA
size: NA
DNA: TGTGCCAGTAGTATTCTGGGACAAGGAAACACTGAAGCTTCCTTT
CDR3: CASSILGQGNTEASF

V: TRBV25-1
J: TRBJ2-7
D: TRBD1
size: NA
DNA: TGTGCCAGCAGTGCTAGAGCGGACAGGGAATACGAGCAGTACTTC
CDR3: CASSARADREYEQYF

V: TRBV7-9
J: TRBJ1-3
D: TRBD1
size: many
DNA: TGTGCCAGCAGCCGGGACAGCTCTGGAAACACCATATATTTT
CDR3: CASSRDSSGNTIYF

V: TRBV2
J: TRBJ2-2
D: NA
size: NA
DNA: TGTGCCAGCAGTGAGAGGCAGGGAAACACCGGGGAGCTGTTTTTT
CDR3: CASSERQGNTGELFF

V: TRBV4-2
J: TRBJ2-1
D: NA
size: few
DNA: TGTGCCAGCAGCCGAGAAGTCACAGCAAAATACAATGAGCAGTTCTTC
CDR3: CASSREVTAKYNEQFF

V: TRBV10-3
J: TRBJ2-7
D: TRBD1
size: many
DNA: TGTGCCATCGAGGACAGGGGGTACGAGCAGTACTTC
CDR3: CAIEDRGYEQYF

V: TRBV19
J: TRBJ2-7
D: NA
size: NA
DNA: TGTGCCAGTAGTATAGCGACAGGGAGGCTCTACGAGCAGTACTTC
CDR3: CASSIATGRLYEQYF

V: TRBV20-1
J: TRBJ2-5
D: NA
size: NA
DNA: TGCAGTGCTAGGGGCCCACAAGAGACCCAGTACTTC
CDR3: CSARGPQETQYF

V: TRBV7-8
J: TRBJ2-2
D: TRBD2
size: NA
DNA: TGTGCCAGCAGCTTAGCTTGGGGACTAGCGGCTGCGAACACCGGGGAGCTGTTTTTT
CDR3: CASSLAWGLAAANTGELFF

V: TRBV12-3/TRBV12-4
J: TRBJ2-6
D: NA
size: NA
DNA: TGTGCCAGCAGTCTTGGAACCTCCAACGTCCTGACTTTC
CDR3: CASSLGTSNVLTF

V: TRBV7-3
J: TRBJ2-1
D: NA
size: NA
DNA: TGTGCCAGCAGCTTAAAGGGTGGTGGGAGTAATGAGCAGTTCTTC
CDR3: CASSLKGGGSNEQFF

V: TRBV2
J: TRBJ2-5
D: NA
size: NA
DNA: TGTGCCAGCAGTGAACGGGAGACCCAGTACTTC
CDR3: CASSERETQYF

V: TRBV7-9
J: TRBJ2-2
D: NA
size: NA
DNA: TGTGCCAGCAGTCAGGACGCCCCAATTCAGGCCGGGGAGCTGTTTTTT
CDR3: CASSQDAPIQAGELFF

V: TRBV9
J: TRBJ2-3
D: NA
size: NA
DNA: TGTGCCAGCAGCCCCCTAGTGGGCAGCACAGATACGCAGTATTTT
CDR3: CASSPLVGSTDTQYF

V: TRBV20-1
J: TRBJ1-6
D: NA
size: few
DNA: TGCAGTGCTAGCAAGGAGAGCTCCTATAATTCACCCCTCCACTTT
CDR3: CSASKESSYNSPLHF

V: TRBV20-1
J: TRBJ2-3
D: NA
size: once
DNA: TGCAGTGCTTTAGGCGATACGCAGTATTTT
CDR3: CSALGDTQYF

V: TRBV24-1
J: TRBJ1-5
D: NA
size: once
DNA: TGTGCCACCAGTGACACCCGGGACGGCCTCAATCAGCCCCAGCATTTT
CDR3: CATSDTRDGLNQPQHF

V: TRBV29-1
J: TRBJ2-1
D: NA
size: many
DNA: TGCAGCGTTGATGTGGGGCGGGGTGATGAGCAGTTCTTC
CDR3: CSVDVGRGDEQFF

V: TRBV3-1
J: TRBJ2-5
D: TRBD1
size: many
DNA: TGTGCCAGCAGCCGAGACAACAGGGGGCGTGAGACCCAGTACTTC
CDR3: CASSRDNRGRETQYF

V: TRBV5-8
J: TRBJ1-3
D: NA
size: many
DNA: TGTGCCAGCAGCTTGGGGGTTTCGACAGGAAACACCATATATTTT
CDR3: CASSLGVSTGNTIYF

V: TRBV20-1
J: TRBJ1-1
D: NA
size: many
DNA: TGCAGTGCGAAAGACAGAAACATGAACACTGAAGCTTTCTTT
CDR3: CSAKDRNMNTEAFF

V: TRBV10-3
J: TRBJ2-3
D: NA
size: NA
DNA: TGTGCCATCAGTCCCAGGGTCATCTTCACAGATACGCAGTATTTT
CDR3: CAISPRVIFTDTQYF